This TCR beta chain was sequenced in a study of cytotoxic CD8 clonotypes in ibrutinib-treated CLL. At the level of the study: Among patients, approximately 24 responded partially and 2 completely; 14 then stayed remitted and around 12 progressed after median around 70 months.

The planned depth of sequencing spanned 1 in 200,000 to 1 in 1 million T cells. TCRdb's table, derived via immunoSEQ multiplex PCR, lists solely in-frame clones and lacks some. Of tens of thousands of clones listed, roughly 45% are singletons. Turning to this clone: Its antigen is not known.

The germline CDR1 and CDR2 sequences are SGHAT and FQNNGV. The CDR3 spans 14 residues. Trimming removed 0 bases from V and 3 bases from J, with 8 bases in between. Points from the study as a whole: Public clonotypes (which were uncommon) either contracted or remained stable on treatment.

This material consisted of PBMCs, taken before ibrutinib treatment. The receptor comes from a human donor with chronic lymphocytic leukemia. The rearrangement links TRBV11-2 to TRBJ2-5; D uncertain. Here the CDR3 reads CASSLESEKETQYF. CDR3 in DNA: TGTGCCAGCAGCTTAGAAAGCGAGAAAGAGACCCAGTACTTC.